This T cell receptor beta chain was captured in a study of cytomegalovirus exposure and HLA in healthy donors. Primers for the PCR totalled 60 Vbeta and 13 Jbeta. The data were produced by immunoSEQ multiplex PCR, yet TCRdb's version contains in-frame clones alone and is incomplete. The repertoire holds 150,000 to 200,000 clones, with around 68% as singletons. Sequenced material: PBMCs. The source is a middle-aged man in good health and CMV-seronegative.

CDR3 DNA: TGTGCCTGGAGTGCCTACAGGGGGCCATCCTCCTACGAGCAGTACTTC. Translating it yields CAWSAYRGPSSYEQYF. This chain links TRBV30 with TRBJ2-7, with 9 bases matching TRBD1. Germline lookup yields CDR1 GTSNPN and CDR2 SVGIG (reference sequence). The CDR3 contains 16 residues. V dropped 1 base and J dropped 0; count of bases not matched to a gene: 7.